The rows below give T cell receptor beta chains drawn from one sample of a study of HIV-infected patients and healthy controls. Each CDR3 protein is one row after TCRdb ran MiXCR on the 5' RACE reads. Of 15,000 to 20,000 distinct CDR3 sequences listed, approximately 5.8% are singletons. The sequenced sample was blood. The origin of the receptors is an adult in good health. The CDR3 runs from the conserved cysteine through the conserved F or W. The order of the fields is V gene, D gene, clone size, J gene, CDR3 protein, CDR3 DNA. D genes are given only for firm matches. Clone size, where shown, is once, few, many, or a class for clones that have expanded.

v_gene: TRBV12-3/TRBV12-4
d_gene: TRBD1
abundance: -
j_gene: TRBJ1-1
CDR3aa: CASTLLGGAEAFF
CDR3nt: TGTGCCAGCACCCTATTAGGGGGCGCAGAAGCTTTCTTT

v_gene: TRBV2
d_gene: TRBD1
abundance: many
j_gene: TRBJ2-7
CDR3aa: CASSEGQGWRYEQYF
CDR3nt: TGTGCCAGCAGTGAAGGACAGGGGTGGAGGTACGAGCAGTACTTC

v_gene: TRBV7-9
d_gene: -
abundance: many
j_gene: TRBJ2-3
CDR3aa: CASSPPRGEGTDTQYF
CDR3nt: TGTGCCAGCAGCCCGCCTAGGGGGGAGGGCACAGATACGCAGTATTTT

v_gene: TRBV18
d_gene: -
abundance: few
j_gene: TRBJ2-1
CDR3aa: CASSRTAERQFF
CDR3nt: TGTGCCAGCTCCCGAACAGCGGAAAGGCAGTTCTTC

v_gene: TRBV7-9
d_gene: -
abundance: -
j_gene: TRBJ1-1
CDR3aa: CATQGQGNTEAFF
CDR3nt: TGTGCCACACAAGGCCAGGGAAACACTGAAGCTTTCTTT

v_gene: TRBV20-1
d_gene: -
abundance: many
j_gene: TRBJ2-3
CDR3aa: CSAPARTSTDTQYF
CDR3nt: TGCAGTGCCCCGGCGCGTACTAGCACAGATACGCAGTATTTT

v_gene: TRBV7-8
d_gene: -
abundance: many
j_gene: TRBJ2-1
CDR3aa: CASSLAASAIKRIDEQFF
CDR3nt: TGTGCCAGCAGCTTAGCGGCCTCCGCGATAAAGAGGATCGATGAGCAGTTCTTC

v_gene: TRBV12-3/TRBV12-4
d_gene: -
abundance: many
j_gene: TRBJ2-1
CDR3aa: CASSLGQGLLSEQFF
CDR3nt: TGTGCCAGCAGTTTAGGCCAGGGGCTCCTTAGTGAGCAGTTCTTC

v_gene: TRBV15
d_gene: -
abundance: medium-sized
j_gene: TRBJ1-1
CDR3aa: CATSPWDWAGAFF
CDR3nt: TGTGCCACCAGCCCCTGGGACTGGGCAGGAGCTTTCTTT

v_gene: TRBV9
d_gene: -
abundance: many
j_gene: TRBJ2-5
CDR3aa: CASSTGAQEQTQYF
CDR3nt: TGTGCCAGCAGCACGGGGGCCCAAGAGCAGACCCAGTACTTC

v_gene: TRBV7-9
d_gene: -
abundance: many
j_gene: TRBJ1-2
CDR3aa: CASSLPLATNYGYTF
CDR3nt: TGTGCCAGCAGCCTACCATTGGCCACTAACTATGGCTACACCTTC

v_gene: TRBV20-1
d_gene: -
abundance: many
j_gene: TRBJ2-5
CDR3aa: CSGYLGQETQYF
CDR3nt: TGCAGTGGATACCTGGGTCAAGAGACCCAGTACTTC

v_gene: TRBV2
d_gene: TRBD1
abundance: medium-sized
j_gene: TRBJ2-1
CDR3aa: CASSPTGGRYNEQFF
CDR3nt: TGTGCCAGCAGTCCGACAGGGGGCCGATACAATGAGCAGTTCTTC

v_gene: TRBV20-1
d_gene: -
abundance: many
j_gene: TRBJ1-5
CDR3aa: CSAFLTPGQLNQPQHF
CDR3nt: TGCAGTGCCTTCCTTACACCCGGACAGCTAAATCAGCCCCAGCATTTT

v_gene: TRBV5-4
d_gene: TRBD2
abundance: many
j_gene: TRBJ2-7
CDR3aa: CASSIAIAGGNYEQYF
CDR3nt: TGTGCCAGCAGCATCGCAATAGCGGGGGGAAACTACGAGCAGTACTTC

v_gene: TRBV6-6
d_gene: TRBD2
abundance: many
j_gene: TRBJ2-7
CDR3aa: CASSNSIAGLAGRYEQYF
CDR3nt: TGTGCCAGCAGTAACTCTATAGCGGGACTAGCGGGGAGGTACGAGCAGTACTTC

v_gene: TRBV19
d_gene: TRBD2
abundance: many
j_gene: TRBJ2-5
CDR3aa: CASSIGGAHQETQYF
CDR3nt: TGTGCCAGTAGTATCGGGGGGGCCCACCAAGAGACCCAGTACTTC

v_gene: TRBV19
d_gene: -
abundance: -
j_gene: TRBJ1-5
CDR3aa: CASSIWRSNQPQHF
CDR3nt: TGTGCCAGTAGTATATGGAGAAGCAATCAGCCCCAGCATTTT

v_gene: TRBV5-1
d_gene: TRBD2
abundance: medium-sized
j_gene: TRBJ2-3
CDR3aa: CASSSLGGADTQYF
CDR3nt: TGCGCCAGCAGCTCCCTGGGGGGGGCAGATACGCAGTATTTT

v_gene: TRBV5-1
d_gene: TRBD1
abundance: few
j_gene: TRBJ1-1
CDR3aa: CASSLDGTGGSRTEAFF
CDR3nt: TGCGCCAGCAGCTTGGACGGGACAGGGGGCTCGCGCACTGAAGCTTTCTTT

v_gene: TRBV12-3/TRBV12-4
d_gene: TRBD1
abundance: many
j_gene: TRBJ1-6
CDR3aa: CASSENRGRSPLHF
CDR3nt: TGTGCCAGCAGTGAAAACAGGGGTCGGTCACCCCTCCACTTT

v_gene: TRBV7-2
d_gene: TRBD2
abundance: many
j_gene: TRBJ2-1
CDR3aa: CASSLLAGGPPMGQFF
CDR3nt: TGTGCCAGCAGCTTATTAGCGGGGGGGCCTCCAATGGGGCAGTTCTTC

v_gene: TRBV7-9
d_gene: TRBD2
abundance: many
j_gene: TRBJ2-3
CDR3aa: CASSLAQTSGSTDTQYF
CDR3nt: TGTGCCAGCAGCTTAGCGCAGACTAGCGGGAGCACAGATACGCAGTATTTT

v_gene: TRBV20-1
d_gene: -
abundance: many
j_gene: TRBJ1-1
CDR3aa: CSAPTGRFAEAFF
CDR3nt: TGCAGTGCCCCAACAGGGAGGTTCGCTGAAGCTTTCTTT

v_gene: TRBV5-1
d_gene: -
abundance: many
j_gene: TRBJ2-7
CDR3aa: CASSLVGAVYEQYF
CDR3nt: TGCGCCAGCAGCTTGGTAGGGGCTGTCTACGAGCAGTACTTC

v_gene: TRBV7-2
d_gene: -
abundance: many
j_gene: TRBJ2-7
CDR3aa: CASSLSLYEQYF
CDR3nt: TGTGCCAGCAGCTTATCGCTGTACGAGCAGTACTTC

v_gene: TRBV19
d_gene: TRBD2
abundance: -
j_gene: TRBJ2-3
CDR3aa: CASIGGGDTDTQYF
CDR3nt: TGTGCCAGTATCGGCGGGGGGGACACAGATACGCAGTATTTT

v_gene: TRBV29-1
d_gene: -
abundance: many
j_gene: TRBJ1-2
CDR3aa: CSVAGEDTNNYGYTF
CDR3nt: TGCAGCGTTGCGGGGGAGGACACTAATAACTATGGCTACACCTTC

v_gene: TRBV20-1
d_gene: -
abundance: -
j_gene: TRBJ2-5
CDR3aa: CSAEEGGGIGETQYF
CDR3nt: TGCAGTGCCGAGGAGGGGGGCGGTATCGGGGAGACCCAGTACTTC

v_gene: TRBV5-4
d_gene: TRBD2
abundance: few
j_gene: TRBJ2-3
CDR3aa: CASSHEPLAGRDTQYF
CDR3nt: TGTGCCAGCAGCCACGAGCCCCTAGCGGGTCGAGATACGCAGTATTTT

v_gene: TRBV7-2
d_gene: TRBD1
abundance: many
j_gene: TRBJ2-4
CDR3aa: CASSLVYRGNDKNIQYF
CDR3nt: TGTGCCAGCAGCTTAGTTTACAGGGGGAATGACAAAAACATTCAGTACTTC

v_gene: TRBV27
d_gene: TRBD1
abundance: many
j_gene: TRBJ1-5
CDR3aa: CASSPWDRVVGQPQHF
CDR3nt: TGTGCCAGCAGTCCCTGGGACAGGGTAGTCGGTCAGCCCCAGCATTTT

v_gene: TRBV6-6
d_gene: -
abundance: many
j_gene: TRBJ1-1
CDR3aa: CASSYAMNTEAFF
CDR3nt: TGTGCCAGCAGTTATGCGATGAACACTGAAGCTTTCTTT

v_gene: TRBV9
d_gene: -
abundance: many
j_gene: TRBJ2-5
CDR3aa: CASSPWGDYPQYF
CDR3nt: TGTGCCAGCAGCCCGTGGGGGGATTACCCCCAGTACTTC

v_gene: TRBV5-1
d_gene: -
abundance: many
j_gene: TRBJ2-3
CDR3aa: CASSVTTDTQYF
CDR3nt: TGCGCCAGCAGCGTGACCACAGATACGCAGTATTTT

v_gene: TRBV12-3/TRBV12-4
d_gene: -
abundance: many
j_gene: TRBJ1-1
CDR3aa: CASSIGREEVAFF
CDR3nt: TGTGCCAGCAGTATAGGCAGGGAAGAAGTAGCTTTCTTT

v_gene: TRBV7-2
d_gene: -
abundance: -
j_gene: TRBJ1-5
CDR3aa: CESSVGKGGNQPQHF
CDR3nt: TGTGAAAGCAGCGTAGGGAAAGGGGGAAATCAGCCCCAGCATTTT

v_gene: TRBV5-4
d_gene: TRBD2
abundance: few
j_gene: TRBJ2-3
CDR3aa: CASSDLAGDTDTQYF
CDR3nt: TGTGCCAGCAGCGACCTAGCGGGGGACACAGATACGCAGTATTTT

v_gene: TRBV2
d_gene: -
abundance: medium-sized
j_gene: TRBJ2-2
CDR3aa: CASNGGGNTGELFF
CDR3nt: TGTGCCAGCAATGGCGGGGGCAACACCGGGGAGCTGTTTTTT

v_gene: TRBV12-3/TRBV12-4
d_gene: TRBD1
abundance: many
j_gene: TRBJ2-5
CDR3aa: CASSRTGTGSRKTQYF
CDR3nt: TGTGCCAGCAGCCGAACCGGGACAGGGTCGAGAAAGACCCAGTACTTC

v_gene: TRBV4-3
d_gene: -
abundance: many
j_gene: TRBJ1-2
CDR3aa: CASSQEITGNYGYTF
CDR3nt: TGCGCCAGCAGCCAAGAAATTACAGGGAACTATGGCTACACCTTC

v_gene: TRBV7-9
d_gene: -
abundance: many
j_gene: TRBJ1-6
CDR3aa: CASSLGAGSGSYNSPLHF
CDR3nt: TGTGCCAGCAGCTTAGGGGCGGGGTCGGGATCCTATAATTCACCCCTCCACTTT

v_gene: TRBV7-9
d_gene: -
abundance: many
j_gene: TRBJ1-2
CDR3aa: CASSRGGDGYGYTF
CDR3nt: TGTGCCAGCAGTCGAGGGGGAGACGGCTATGGCTACACCTTC

v_gene: TRBV30
d_gene: -
abundance: many
j_gene: TRBJ1-1
CDR3aa: CAWSVGYANTEAFF
CDR3nt: TGTGCCTGGAGTGTAGGTTACGCGAACACTGAAGCTTTCTTT